This T cell receptor beta chain was sequenced during a study of CD4 T cells in relation to SARS-CoV-2 and coronaviruses. General study points: SARS-CoV-2-driven expansion was significantly weaker in crossreactive than monoreactive clones. In around 60% of donors, memory CD4+ clonotypes crossrecognized SARS-CoV-2 and at least one common cold coronavirus spike.

Assay used: immunoSEQ multiplex PCR; TCRdb lists only in-frame clones, some missing. The table shows about 68,000 clones, with 93% occurring only once. The trim removed 2 bases at V and 8 bases at J, leaving 11 bases unmatched. This CDR3 comprises 16 residues. Germline CDR1 ENHRY, CDR2 SYGVKD. About this clone: Its antigen is undetermined.

The unexposed donors gave CD4+ T cells in about 2011-2018, prior to COVID-19. This TCR derives from a human donor in good health. Sequenced sample: naive CD4+ T cells from PBMCs. Subset indicated: naive CD4+ T cells isolated by negative enrichment. The V call is TRBV10-3, the J call TRBJ1-2, with 10 bases fitting TRBD1. The CDR3 bases are TGTGCCATCAGTGAGAACGGGACAGGGGAAAAAGGGGGCTACACCTTC. Translated, it gives CAISENGTGEKGGYTF.